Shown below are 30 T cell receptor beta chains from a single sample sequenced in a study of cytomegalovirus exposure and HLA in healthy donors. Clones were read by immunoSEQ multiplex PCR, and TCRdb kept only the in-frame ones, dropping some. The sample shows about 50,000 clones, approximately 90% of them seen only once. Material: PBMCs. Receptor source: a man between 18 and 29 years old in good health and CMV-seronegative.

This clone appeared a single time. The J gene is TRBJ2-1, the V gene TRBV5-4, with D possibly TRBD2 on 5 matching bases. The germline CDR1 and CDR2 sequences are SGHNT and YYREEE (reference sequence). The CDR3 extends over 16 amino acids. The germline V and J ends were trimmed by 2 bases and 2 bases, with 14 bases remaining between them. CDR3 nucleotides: TGTGCCAGCAGCTTACTGCGGGCGTCGACCTACAATGAGCAGTTCTTC. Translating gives CASSLLRASTYNEQFF.

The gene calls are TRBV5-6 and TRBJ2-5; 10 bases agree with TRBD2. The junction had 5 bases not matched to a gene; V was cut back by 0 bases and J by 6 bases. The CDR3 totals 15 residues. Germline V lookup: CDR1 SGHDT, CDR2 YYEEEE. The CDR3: CASSLASGRVKTQYF. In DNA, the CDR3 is TGTGCCAGCAGCTTGGCGAGCGGGAGGGTTAAGACCCAGTACTTC.

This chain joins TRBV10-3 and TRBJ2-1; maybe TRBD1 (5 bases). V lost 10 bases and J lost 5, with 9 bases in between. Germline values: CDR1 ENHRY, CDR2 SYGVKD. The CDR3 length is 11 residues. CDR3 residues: CATDKNNEQFF. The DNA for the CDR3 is TGTGCCACGGACAAGAACAATGAGCAGTTCTTC.

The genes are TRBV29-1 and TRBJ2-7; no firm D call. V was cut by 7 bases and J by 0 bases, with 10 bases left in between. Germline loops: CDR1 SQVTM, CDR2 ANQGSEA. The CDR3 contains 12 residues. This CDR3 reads CSATVSSYEQYF. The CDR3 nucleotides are TGCAGCGCCACGGTGAGCTCCTACGAGCAGTACTTC.

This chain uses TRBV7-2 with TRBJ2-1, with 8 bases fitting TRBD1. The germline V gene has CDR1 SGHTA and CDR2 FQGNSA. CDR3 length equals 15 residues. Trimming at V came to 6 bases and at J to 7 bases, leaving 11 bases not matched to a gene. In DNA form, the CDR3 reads TGTGCCAGCAGGACCGACAGGGGATCGATGAATGAGCAGTTCTTC. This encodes CASRTDRGSMNEQFF. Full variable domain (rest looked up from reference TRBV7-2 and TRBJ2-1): GAGVSQSPSNKVTEKGKDVELRCDPISGHTALYWYRQSLGQGLEFLIYFQGNSAPDKSGLPSDRFSAERTGGSVSTLTIQRTQQEDSAVYLCASRTDRGSMNEQFFGPGTRLTVL.

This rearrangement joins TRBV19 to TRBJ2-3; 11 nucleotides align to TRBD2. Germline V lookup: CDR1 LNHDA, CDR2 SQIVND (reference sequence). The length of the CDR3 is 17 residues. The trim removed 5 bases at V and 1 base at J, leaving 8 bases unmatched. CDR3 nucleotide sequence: TGTGCCAGTAGTTCCCAGACTAGCGGGAAAGGCACAGATACGCAGTATTTT. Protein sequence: CASSSQTSGKGTDTQYF. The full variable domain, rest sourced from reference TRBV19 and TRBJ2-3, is DGGITQSPKYLFRKEGQNVTLSCEQNLNHDAMYWYRQDPGQGLRLIYYSQIVNDFQKGDIAEGYSVSREKKESFPLTVTSAQKNPTAFYLCASSSQTSGKGTDTQYFGPGTRLTVL.

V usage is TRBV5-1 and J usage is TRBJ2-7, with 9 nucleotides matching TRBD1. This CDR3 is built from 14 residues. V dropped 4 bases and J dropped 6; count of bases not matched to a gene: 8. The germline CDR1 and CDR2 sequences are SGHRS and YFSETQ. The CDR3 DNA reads TGCGCCAGCAGCCCCGGGACAGGGATTAGCGAGCAGTACTTC. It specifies CASSPGTGISEQYF. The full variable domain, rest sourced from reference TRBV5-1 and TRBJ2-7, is KAGVTQTPRYLIKTRGQQVTLSCSPISGHRSVSWYQQTPGQGLQFLFEYFSETQRNKGNFPGRFSGRQFSNSRSEMNVSTLELGDSALYLCASSPGTGISEQYFGPGTRLTVT.

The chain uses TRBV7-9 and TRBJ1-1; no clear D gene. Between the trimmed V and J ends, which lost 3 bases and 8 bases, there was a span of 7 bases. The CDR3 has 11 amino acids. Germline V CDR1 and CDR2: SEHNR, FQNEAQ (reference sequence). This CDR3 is CASSLAQEAFF. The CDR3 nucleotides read TGTGCCAGCAGCTTGGCTCAAGAAGCTTTCTTT. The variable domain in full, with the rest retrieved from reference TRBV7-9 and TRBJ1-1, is DTGVSQNPRHKITKRGQNVTFRCDPISEHNRLYWYRQTLGQGPEFLTYFQNEAQLEKSRLLSDRFSAERPKGSFSTLEIQRTEQGDSAMYLCASSLAQEAFFGQGTRLTVV.

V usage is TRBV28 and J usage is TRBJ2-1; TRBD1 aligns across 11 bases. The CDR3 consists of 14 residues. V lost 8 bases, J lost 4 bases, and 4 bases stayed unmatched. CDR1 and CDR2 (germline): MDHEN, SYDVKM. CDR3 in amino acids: CASRGTGGYNEQFF. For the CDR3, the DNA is TGTGCCAGCCGGGGGACAGGGGGTTACAATGAGCAGTTCTTC.

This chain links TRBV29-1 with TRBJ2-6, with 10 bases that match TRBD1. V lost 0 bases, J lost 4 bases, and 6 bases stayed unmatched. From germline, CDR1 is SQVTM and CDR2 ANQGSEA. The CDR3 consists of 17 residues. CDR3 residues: CSVEDRDRGSGANVLTF. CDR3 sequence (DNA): TGCAGCGTTGAAGACCGGGACAGGGGTTCCGGGGCCAACGTCCTGACTTTC.

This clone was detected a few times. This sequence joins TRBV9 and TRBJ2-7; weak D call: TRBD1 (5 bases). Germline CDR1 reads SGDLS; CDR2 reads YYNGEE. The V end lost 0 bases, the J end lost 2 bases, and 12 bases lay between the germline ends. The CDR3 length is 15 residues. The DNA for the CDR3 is TGTGCCAGCAGCGTAGAAACAGGCACCGCCTACGAGCAGTACTTC. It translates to CASSVETGTAYEQYF.

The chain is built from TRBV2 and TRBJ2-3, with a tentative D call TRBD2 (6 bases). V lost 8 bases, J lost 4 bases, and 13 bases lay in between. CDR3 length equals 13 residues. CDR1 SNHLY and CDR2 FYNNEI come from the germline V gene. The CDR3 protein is CASPGGTADTQYF. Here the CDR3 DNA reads TGTGCCAGCCCAGGCGGGACCGCAGATACGCAGTATTTT.

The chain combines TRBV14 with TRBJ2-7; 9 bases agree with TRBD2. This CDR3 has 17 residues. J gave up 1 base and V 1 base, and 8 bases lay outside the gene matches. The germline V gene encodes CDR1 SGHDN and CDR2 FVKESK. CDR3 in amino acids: CASSQGLAEIVSYEQYF. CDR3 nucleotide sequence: TGTGCCAGCAGCCAAGGACTAGCGGAGATTGTGTCCTACGAGCAGTACTTC.

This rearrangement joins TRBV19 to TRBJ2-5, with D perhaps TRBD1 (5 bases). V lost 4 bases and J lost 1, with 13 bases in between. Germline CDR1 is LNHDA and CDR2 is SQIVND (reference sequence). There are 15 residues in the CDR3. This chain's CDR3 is CASSRRRTSQETQYF. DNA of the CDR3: TGTGCCAGTAGTAGGCGTAGGACAAGCCAAGAGACCCAGTACTTC. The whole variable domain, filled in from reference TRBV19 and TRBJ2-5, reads DGGITQSPKYLFRKEGQNVTLSCEQNLNHDAMYWYRQDPGQGLRLIYYSQIVNDFQKGDIAEGYSVSREKKESFPLTVTSAQKNPTAFYLCASSRRRTSQETQYFGPGTRLLVL.

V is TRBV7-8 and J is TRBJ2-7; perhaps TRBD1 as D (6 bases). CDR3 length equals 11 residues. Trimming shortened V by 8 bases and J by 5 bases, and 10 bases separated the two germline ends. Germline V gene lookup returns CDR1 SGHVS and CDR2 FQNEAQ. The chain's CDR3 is CASANRDEQYF. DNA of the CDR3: TGTGCCAGCGCGAACAGGGACGAGCAGTACTTC.

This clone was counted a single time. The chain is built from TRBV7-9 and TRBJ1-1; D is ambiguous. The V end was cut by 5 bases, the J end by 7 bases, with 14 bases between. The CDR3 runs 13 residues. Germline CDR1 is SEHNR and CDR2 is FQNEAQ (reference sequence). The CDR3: CASSPAAFREAFF. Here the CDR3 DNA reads TGTGCCAGCAGCCCGGCGGCTTTTCGTGAAGCTTTCTTT.

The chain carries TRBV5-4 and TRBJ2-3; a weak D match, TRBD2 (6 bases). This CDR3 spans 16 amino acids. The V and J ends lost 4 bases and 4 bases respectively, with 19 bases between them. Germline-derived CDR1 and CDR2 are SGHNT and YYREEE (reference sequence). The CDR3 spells CASSPPRGTDADTQYF. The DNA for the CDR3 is TGTGCCAGCAGCCCCCCCCGCGGGACCGACGCAGATACGCAGTATTTT.

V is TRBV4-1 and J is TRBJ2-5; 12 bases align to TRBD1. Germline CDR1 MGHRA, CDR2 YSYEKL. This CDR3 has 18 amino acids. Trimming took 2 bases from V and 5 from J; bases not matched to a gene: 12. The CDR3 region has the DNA TGCGCCAGCAGCCAATTCGAAAGAGGGACAGGGGGCGCGGAGACCCAGTACTTC. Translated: CASSQFERGTGGAETQYF.

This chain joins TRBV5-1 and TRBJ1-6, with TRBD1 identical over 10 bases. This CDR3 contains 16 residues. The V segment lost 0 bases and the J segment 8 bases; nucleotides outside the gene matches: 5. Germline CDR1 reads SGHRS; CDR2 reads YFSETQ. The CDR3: CASSLATGTGDSPLHF. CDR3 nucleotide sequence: TGCGCCAGCAGCTTGGCCACCGGGACAGGGGATTCACCCCTCCACTTT.

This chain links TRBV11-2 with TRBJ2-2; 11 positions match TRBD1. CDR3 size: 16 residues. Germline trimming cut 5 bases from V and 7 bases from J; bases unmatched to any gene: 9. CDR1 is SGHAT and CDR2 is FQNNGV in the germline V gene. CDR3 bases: TGTGCCAGCAGCCTCTTCGGACAGGGGGCAGGCGGGGAGCTGTTTTTT. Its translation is CASSLFGQGAGGELFF.

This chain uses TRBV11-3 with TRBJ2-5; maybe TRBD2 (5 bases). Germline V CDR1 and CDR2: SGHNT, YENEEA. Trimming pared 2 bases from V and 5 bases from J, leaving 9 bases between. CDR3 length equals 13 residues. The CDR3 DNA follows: TGTGCCAGCAGCTTAAGGGCTAGCGAGACCCAGTACTTC. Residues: CASSLRASETQYF.

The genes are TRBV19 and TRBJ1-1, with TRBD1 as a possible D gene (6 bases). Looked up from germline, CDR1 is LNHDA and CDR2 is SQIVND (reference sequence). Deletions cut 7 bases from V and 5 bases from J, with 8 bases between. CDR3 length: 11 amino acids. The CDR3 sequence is CASTRGTEAFF. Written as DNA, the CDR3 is TGTGCCAGTACCAGGGGAACTGAAGCTTTCTTT.

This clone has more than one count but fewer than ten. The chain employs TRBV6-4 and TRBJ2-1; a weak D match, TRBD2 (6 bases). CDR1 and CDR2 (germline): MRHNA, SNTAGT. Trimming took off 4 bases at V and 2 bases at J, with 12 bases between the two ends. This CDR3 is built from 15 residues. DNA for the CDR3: TGTGCCAGCAGTGCTACGGGAGAGACCTACAATGAGCAGTTCTTC. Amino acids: CASSATGETYNEQFF.

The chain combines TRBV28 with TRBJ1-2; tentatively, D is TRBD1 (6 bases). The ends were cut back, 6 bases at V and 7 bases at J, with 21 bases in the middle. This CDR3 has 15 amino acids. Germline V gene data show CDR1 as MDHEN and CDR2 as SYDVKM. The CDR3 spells CASSSGQIVIGGYTF. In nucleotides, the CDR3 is TGTGCCAGCAGCTCCGGACAGATCGTTATAGGTGGCTACACCTTC.

The CDR3 DNA is TGTGCCAGCAGTTACGCGACAGGGACTTCAGATACGCAGTATTTT. It translates to CASSYATGTSDTQYF. The chain couples TRBV6-5 to TRBJ2-3, with a tentative D call TRBD1 (7 bases). The CDR3 totals 15 residues. Trimming took 2 bases from V and 4 from J, leaving 13 bases between them. Germline CDR1 is MNHEY and CDR2 is SVGAGI.

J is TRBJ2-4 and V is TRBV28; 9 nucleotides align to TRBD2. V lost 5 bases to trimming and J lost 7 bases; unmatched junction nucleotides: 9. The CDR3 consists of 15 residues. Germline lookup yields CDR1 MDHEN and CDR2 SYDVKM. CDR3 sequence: CASSIPGLASNIQYF. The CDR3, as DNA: TGTGCCAGCAGTATCCCGGGACTAGCCTCTAACATTCAGTACTTC.

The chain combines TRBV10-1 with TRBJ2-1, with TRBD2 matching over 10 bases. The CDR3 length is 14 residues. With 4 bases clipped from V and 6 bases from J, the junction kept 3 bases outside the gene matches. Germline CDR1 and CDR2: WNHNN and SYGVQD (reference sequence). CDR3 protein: CASSGASGSNEQFF. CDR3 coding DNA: TGCGCCAGCAGTGGTGCTAGCGGGAGCAATGAGCAGTTCTTC.

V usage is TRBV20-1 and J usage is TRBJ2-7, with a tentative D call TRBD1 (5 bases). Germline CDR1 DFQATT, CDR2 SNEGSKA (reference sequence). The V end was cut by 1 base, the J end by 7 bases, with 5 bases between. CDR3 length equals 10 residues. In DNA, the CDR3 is TGCAGTGCTAGAGGACAGGAGCAGTACTTC. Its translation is CSARGQEQYF.

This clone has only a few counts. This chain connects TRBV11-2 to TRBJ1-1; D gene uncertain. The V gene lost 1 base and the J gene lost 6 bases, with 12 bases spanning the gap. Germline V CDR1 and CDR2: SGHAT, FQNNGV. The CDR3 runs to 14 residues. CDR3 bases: TGTGCCAGCAGCTTAGTTATCGGGTACGCTGAAGCTTTCTTT. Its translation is CASSLVIGYAEAFF.

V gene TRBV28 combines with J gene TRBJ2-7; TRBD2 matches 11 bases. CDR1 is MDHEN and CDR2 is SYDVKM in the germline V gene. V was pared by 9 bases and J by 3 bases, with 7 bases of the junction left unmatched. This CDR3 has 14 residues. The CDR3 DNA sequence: TGTGCCAGTGCCCTGACTAGCGGGAACTACGAGCAGTACTTC. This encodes CASALTSGNYEQYF.